This T cell receptor (beta chain) came from a study of CD8 T cells in Susac syndrome. RNA in amounts of about 0.5 to 1 ug was reverse transcribed with random hexamers. A single record per CDR3 protein comes from TCRdb applying MiXCR to the immunoSEQ multiplex PCR reads. The profile covers roughly 130,000 distinct CDR3 sequences, with 85% to 95% appearing a single time and approximately 0.12% taken by the ten largest. Treatment-naive patients with stable or active relapsing-remitting disease were the multiple sclerosis controls. Negative isolation yielded the CD8+ and CD4+ T cells, while FACS enriched the TEMRA cells. The receptor comes from a human donor with multiple sclerosis. The material sequenced was CD4+ T cells from PBMCs.

CDR3 coding DNA: TGTGCCAGCAGCAGAACAGGGATGGAGACCCAGTACTTC. The encoded protein is CASSRTGMETQYF. This chain uses TRBV5-4 with TRBJ2-5, with a weak D call TRBD1 (6 bases). Germline CDR1 SGHNT, CDR2 YYREEE (reference sequence). The CDR3 loop spans 13 amino acids. V lost 4 bases to trimming and J lost 5 bases, with 12 bases between them.